This TCR beta chain appears in the sequencing data of a study of CD8 T cells in cerebrospinal fluid in Alzheimer's disease. This clonotype is large by frequency. In germline, CDR1 is SGHRS, CDR2 YFSETQ. The CDR3 is 14 residues long. From its re-call of the 10x single-cell sequencing reads, TCRdb lists each CDR3 protein once, without DNA. Recorded here are about 1,200 distinct CDR3 sequences; the top ten clones represent just under 8.5%. The V and J genes are TRBV5-1 and TRBJ1-1; absent DNA, TCRdb's TRBD1 call cannot be checked. Material for sequencing was cerebrospinal fluid. The sequence came from a human donor with Alzheimer's disease. CDR3: CASTSMTGTTEAFF.